The next 29 T cell receptor beta chains were all read from a single sample in a study of cytomegalovirus exposure and HLA in healthy donors. With 60 Vbeta and 13 Jbeta primers, the PCR was carried out. Repertoires were generated with immunoSEQ multiplex PCR, while TCRdb's copy carries only in-frame clones and drops some. This table holds some 100,000 clones, around 75% found once. The sequenced sample consisted of PBMCs. Source of these receptors: a woman aged 18-29 years in good health and CMV-seropositive.

V is TRBV6-5 and J is TRBJ1-4, with D perhaps matching TRBD1 (6 bases). Germline loops: CDR1 MNHEY, CDR2 SVGAGI. V was pared by 2 bases and J by 0 bases, with 10 bases between. The CDR3 loop spans 16 amino acids. CDR3 in DNA: TGTGCCAGCAGTTACGGGGACACTGCAACTAATGAAAAACTGTTTTTT. It specifies CASSYGDTATNEKLFF.

The CDR3 coding sequence is TGTGCCAGTAGTCCCGGACTGGGCACAGATACGCAGTATTTT. Amino acids: CASSPGLGTDTQYF. This chain uses TRBV19 with TRBJ2-3, with TRBD2 as a possible D gene (5 bases). The CDR3 covers 14 residues. V lost 5 bases to trimming and J lost 1 base, with 10 bases between them. Germline V lookup: CDR1 LNHDA, CDR2 SQIVND (reference sequence).

The rearrangement joins TRBV7-2 to TRBJ2-3; TRBD2 matches at 7 bases. From germline, CDR1 is SGHTA and CDR2 FQGNSA. V was pared by 1 base and J by 8 bases, with 15 bases of the junction left unmatched. The CDR3 loop spans 17 amino acids. The CDR3 sequence is CASSLVREGLGGGTQYF. The CDR3 DNA reads TGTGCCAGCAGCTTAGTACGTGAGGGACTTGGCGGGGGTACGCAGTATTTT.

This chain joins TRBV25-1 and TRBJ2-5; the match to TRBD2 covers 10 bases. The CDR3 consists of 17 residues. Losses at the gene ends were 3 bases for V and 5 bases for J; bases not matched to a gene: 12. Germline CDR1 is MGHDK and CDR2 is SYGVNS. The CDR3 region is CASSDKGVAGGGETQYF. The CDR3, as DNA: TGTGCCAGCAGTGACAAGGGGGTAGCGGGAGGAGGGGAGACCCAGTACTTC. The full variable domain, rest sourced from reference TRBV25-1 and TRBJ2-5, is EADIYQTPRYLVIGTGKKITLECSQTMGHDKMYWYQQDPGMELHLIHYSYGVNSTEKGDLSSESTVSRIRTEHFPLTLESARPSHTSQYLCASSDKGVAGGGETQYFGPGTRLLVL.

V is TRBV6-6 and J is TRBJ1-4; D is uncertain. Trimming took off 5 bases at V and 7 bases at J, with 11 bases between the two ends. This CDR3 spans 13 amino acids. CDR1 is MNHNY, CDR2 SVGAGI, per germline (reference sequence). This CDR3 reads CASSDTLGEKLFF. CDR3 bases: TGTGCCAGCAGTGACACCCTTGGTGAAAAACTGTTTTTT.

The chain uses TRBV5-6 and TRBJ1-4; D possibly corresponds to TRBD1 (5 bases). V dropped 0 bases and J dropped 4 bases, with 10 bases sitting between them. The CDR3 runs 15 residues. Germline CDR1 and CDR2: SGHDT and YYEEEE. The CDR3 spells CASSLAGLGNEKLFF. CDR3 nucleotide sequence: TGTGCCAGCAGCTTGGCAGGGCTGGGTAATGAAAAACTGTTTTTT.

The chain combines TRBV25-1 with TRBJ2-3, with TRBD2 identical over 12 bases. The CDR3 extends over 16 amino acids. Germline CDR1 reads MGHDK; CDR2 reads SYGVNS. V trimming: 5 bases; J trimming: 2 bases; junction bases outside the gene matches: 5. CDR3 in amino acids: CASSFSSGRDTDTQYF. The CDR3 coding sequence is TGTGCCAGCAGTTTCTCTAGCGGGAGGGACACAGATACGCAGTATTTT.

CDR3 in DNA: TGCGCCAGCAGCGCTTCGACTAGCGGCTACGAGCAGTACTTC. This translates into CASSASTSGYEQYF. The J gene is TRBJ2-7, the V gene TRBV5-1; TRBD2 matches 9 bases. The CDR3 length is 14 residues. V shed 4 bases, J shed 3 bases, and the junction held 5 bases outside the gene matches. The germline V gene encodes CDR1 SGHRS and CDR2 YFSETQ.

On this clone: At the DNA level, this CDR3 is encoded by other sequences in the same sample as well. The gene calls are TRBV5-1 and TRBJ2-1, with no clear D. Germline CDR1 is SGHRS and CDR2 is YFSETQ. This CDR3 has 14 amino acids. Trimming took 0 bases from V and 4 from J, leaving 8 bases between them. The DNA for the CDR3 is TGCGCCAGCAGCTTGGGAGATTCATACAATGAGCAGTTCTTC. Translating gives CASSLGDSYNEQFF.

In regard to this clone: The sample contains more than one DNA sequence encoding this CDR3. The chain recombines TRBV5-1 with TRBJ2-5; TRBD2 matches 10 bases. Germline CDR1 and CDR2: SGHRS and YFSETQ. V gave up 6 bases and J gave up 4 bases; unmatched junction bases: 9. The CDR3 extends over 15 amino acids. The CDR3 coding sequence is TGCGCCAGCACCCCAAGCGGGAGGGAAATAGAGACCCAGTACTTC. Protein sequence: CASTPSGREIETQYF.

This rearrangement joins TRBV7-9 to TRBJ1-5, with TRBD1 matching 8 bases. This CDR3 has 15 amino acids. Germline CDR1 is SEHNR and CDR2 is FQNEAQ (reference sequence). The V segment lost 6 bases and the J segment 3 bases; nucleotides outside the gene matches: 7. As DNA, the CDR3 is TGTGCCAGCAGTTCGGACAGGGCGGCCAATCAGCCCCAGCATTTT. Protein sequence: CASSSDRAANQPQHF.

The J gene is TRBJ2-5, the V gene TRBV25-1; 7 nucleotides match TRBD1. The J segment lost 5 bases and the V segment lost 4 bases, leaving 7 bases of the junction unmatched. CDR1 and CDR2 (germline): MGHDK, SYGVNS. The CDR3 has 14 amino acids. CDR3 nucleotides: TGTGCCAGCAGTGGGGGAACAGGGGTGGAGACCCAGTACTTC. This translates into CASSGGTGVETQYF.

This chain connects TRBV2 to TRBJ2-7, with D perhaps matching TRBD2 (5 bases). The V end lost 6 bases, the J end lost 3 bases, and 12 bases lay between the germline ends. CDR1 is SNHLY, CDR2 FYNNEI, per germline. The CDR3 sequence is 13 residues long. CDR3 DNA sequence: TGTGCCAGCAGCCGCCTAGCCGACTACGAGCAGTACTTC. Translating gives CASSRLADYEQYF.

This chain uses TRBV7-9 with TRBJ2-7; a weak D match, TRBD2 (5 bases). The CDR3 is 13 residues long. Germline assignment: CDR1 SEHNR and CDR2 FQNEAQ (reference sequence). Trimming removed 6 bases at V and 4 bases at J, with 13 bases between. CDR3 amino acids: CASSSGWRYEQYF. The CDR3 coding sequence is TGTGCCAGCAGTTCGGGATGGAGGTACGAGCAGTACTTC. The variable domain in full, completed from reference TRBV7-9 and TRBJ2-7, reads DTGVSQNPRHKITKRGQNVTFRCDPISEHNRLYWYRQTLGQGPEFLTYFQNEAQLEKSRLLSDRFSAERPKGSFSTLEIQRTEQGDSAMYLCASSSGWRYEQYFGPGTRLTVT.

This clone showed up just a few times. The chain recombines TRBV9 with TRBJ1-2; D remains unclear. Trimming shortened V by 4 bases and J by 4 bases, and 11 bases separated the two germline ends. CDR3 size: 13 residues. Germline V CDR1 and CDR2: SGDLS, YYNGEE. The CDR3 nucleotides read TGTGCCAGCAGCCCTGCGGATGGCTATGGCTACACCTTC. It translates to CASSPADGYGYTF. Filled out from reference TRBV9 and TRBJ1-2, the complete variable domain reads DSGVTQTPKHLITATGQRVTLRCSPRSGDLSVYWYQQSLDQGLQFLIQYYNGEERAKGNILERFSAQQFPDLHSELNLSSLELGDSALYFCASSPADGYGYTFGSGTRLTVV.

This chain joins TRBV7-6 and TRBJ2-3; 7 nucleotides match TRBD1. Trimming at V came to 5 bases and at J to 4 bases, leaving 15 bases not matched to a gene. The CDR3 totals 17 residues. CDR1 and CDR2 (germline): SGHVS, FNYEAQ. The CDR3 sequence is CASSTLQGTSHADTQYF. As DNA, the CDR3 is TGTGCCAGCAGCACCTTACAGGGGACCTCACACGCAGATACGCAGTATTTT.

This chain links TRBV4-2 with TRBJ1-6; no clear D gene. V was shortened by 1 base and J by 9 bases, with 16 bases between the two germline ends. The germline V gene encodes CDR1 LGHNA and CDR2 YNFKEQ. The CDR3 runs 16 residues. The CDR3 region has the DNA TGTGCCAGCAGCCAAGGCGGACTTCTACCTGGTTCACCCCTCCACTTT. Translated: CASSQGGLLPGSPLHF.

The chain combines TRBV6-6 with TRBJ2-7, with 9 bases aligning to TRBD2. The V and J ends lost 5 bases and 2 bases, in that order; junction bases with no gene match: 7. The CDR3 is 15 residues long. Looked up from germline, CDR1 is MNHNY and CDR2 is SVGAGI (reference sequence). In DNA, the CDR3 is TGTGCCAGCAGTCAAAGGACTAGCGAAACCTACGAGCAGTACTTC. Translated: CASSQRTSETYEQYF.

The chain carries TRBV7-2 and TRBJ1-2, with 7 nucleotides matching TRBD1. CDR3 length: 15 amino acids. Germline V gene sequence: CDR1 SGHTA, CDR2 FQGNSA. The trim removed 5 bases at V and 8 bases at J, leaving 14 bases unmatched. Here the CDR3 reads CASSPHPEGAGGYTF. DNA for the CDR3: TGTGCCAGCAGCCCCCACCCTGAGGGGGCAGGAGGCTACACCTTC.

The sample holds a few counts of this clone. The chain couples TRBV29-1 to TRBJ2-3, with 8 nucleotides matching TRBD2. With 4 bases clipped from V and 0 bases from J, the junction kept 6 bases outside the gene matches. CDR3 length: 15 amino acids. Germline CDR1 and CDR2: SQVTM and ANQGSEA. CDR3 loop: CSVGVTSGSTDTQYF. The CDR3 DNA follows: TGCAGCGTTGGCGTAACTAGCGGTAGCACAGATACGCAGTATTTT.

This chain joins TRBV9 and TRBJ2-1, with 9 positions matching TRBD2. The CDR3 is 16 amino acids. The V and J ends lost 4 bases and 5 bases, in that order; junction bases with no gene match: 10. Per germline, CDR1 SGDLS and CDR2 YYNGEE. CDR3 sequence: CASSTRTSAAHNEQFF. DNA for the CDR3: TGTGCCAGCAGCACCCGGACTAGCGCCGCTCACAATGAGCAGTTCTTC.

J is TRBJ1-5 and V is TRBV18, with 8 bases identical to TRBD1. The ends lost 4 bases at V and 5 bases at J; junction bases unmatched: 7. The germline V gene has CDR1 KGHSH and CDR2 LQKENI. This CDR3 has 15 residues. CDR3 sequence: CASSRSRGRDQPQHF. In DNA, the CDR3 is TGTGCCAGCTCACGGTCCAGGGGGCGCGATCAGCCCCAGCATTTT.

This clone showed up just a few times. V and J are TRBV25-1 and TRBJ2-7; a weak D match, TRBD2 (5 bases). Germline V gene sequence: CDR1 MGHDK, CDR2 SYGVNS. Deletions cut 4 bases from V and 2 bases from J, with 12 bases between. The CDR3 has 14 amino acids. CDR3 in amino acids: CASSAPGEAYEQYF. In nucleotides, the CDR3 is TGTGCCAGCAGTGCCCCCGGGGAAGCCTACGAGCAGTACTTC.

This clone was counted only a few times. The chain joins TRBV27 to TRBJ2-4; 8 nucleotides agree with TRBD2. CDR3 length: 14 amino acids. Trimming at V came to 4 bases and at J to 7 bases, leaving 6 bases not matched to a gene. The germline gives CDR1 MNHEY, CDR2 SMNVEV (reference sequence). The CDR3 DNA reads TGTGCCAGCAGTTCTCGGGAGGGAGAGAACATTCAGTACTTC. Translating it yields CASSSREGENIQYF.

The J gene is TRBJ2-4, the V gene TRBV7-2, with D hard to call. CDR1 is SGHTA and CDR2 is FQGNSA in the germline V gene. V was shortened by 4 bases and J by 0 bases, with 13 bases between the two germline ends. This CDR3 spans 16 amino acids. The CDR3 DNA sequence: TGTGCCAGCAGCTACTTACCTCGGGTAGCCAAAAACATTCAGTACTTC. Amino acid sequence: CASSYLPRVAKNIQYF.

The V call is TRBV5-6, the J call TRBJ2-5; D is possibly TRBD2 (7 bases). V was cut by 3 bases and J by 3 bases, with 15 bases left in between. This CDR3 is 15 amino acids long. Germline CDR1 and CDR2: SGHDT and YYEEEE. This chain's CDR3 is CASSWWVGGEETQYF. CDR3 nucleotides: TGTGCCAGCAGCTGGTGGGTAGGGGGGGAAGAGACCCAGTACTTC.

CDR3 sequence: CAWRLDRGHGYTF. The CDR3 bases are TGTGCCTGGAGGCTGGACAGGGGTCACGGCTACACCTTC. J is TRBJ1-2 and V is TRBV30; TRBD1 matches 9 bases. The CDR3 runs to 13 residues. Per the germline V gene, CDR1 is GTSNPN and CDR2 is SVGIG (reference sequence). Unmatched junction bases numbered 7, after V lost 3 bases and J lost 8 bases. The full variable domain, its missing parts supplied by reference TRBV30 and TRBJ1-2, is SQTIHQWPATLVQPVGSPLSLECTVEGTSNPNLYWYRQAAGRGLQLLFYSVGIGQISSEVPQNLSASRPQDRQFILSSKKLLLSDSGFYLCAWRLDRGHGYTFGSGTRLTVV.

Regarding this clone: One end of the junction is discordant with germline, which a read error may explain. This chain links TRBV5-4 with TRBJ2-5; 9 nucleotides agree with TRBD2. The last part of the DNA fits TRBJ2-7 better; the J call may be wrong. Germline lookup yields CDR1 SGHNT and CDR2 YYREEE (reference sequence). This CDR3 comprises 13 residues. CDR3: CATPSGISDEQYF. Written as DNA, the CDR3 is TGTGCCACCCCTAGCGGGATCTCCGACGAGCAGTACTTC.

Of note for this clone: One end of the junction is discordant with germline, which a read error may explain. The chain combines TRBV5-1 with TRBJ2-3; D possibly corresponds to TRBD2 (5 bases). This CDR3 has 15 amino acids. Germline CDR1 SGHRS, CDR2 YFSETQ. CDR3 loop: CASSLDSSSTDMQYF. CDR3 sequence (DNA): TGCGCCAGCAGCTTGGACAGCTCTAGCACAGATATGCAGTATTTT.